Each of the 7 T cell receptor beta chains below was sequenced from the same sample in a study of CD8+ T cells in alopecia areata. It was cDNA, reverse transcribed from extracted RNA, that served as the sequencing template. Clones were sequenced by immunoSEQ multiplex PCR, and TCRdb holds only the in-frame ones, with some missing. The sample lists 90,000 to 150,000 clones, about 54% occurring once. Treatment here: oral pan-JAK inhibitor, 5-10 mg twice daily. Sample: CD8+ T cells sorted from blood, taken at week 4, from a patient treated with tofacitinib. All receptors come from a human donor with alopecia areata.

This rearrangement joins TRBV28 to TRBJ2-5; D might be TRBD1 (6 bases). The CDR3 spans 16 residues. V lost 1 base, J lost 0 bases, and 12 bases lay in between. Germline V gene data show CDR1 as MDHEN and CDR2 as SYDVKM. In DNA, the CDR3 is TGTGCCAGCAGTTTATCTCGGACAGTCTACCAAGAGACCCAGTACTTC. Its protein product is CASSLSRTVYQETQYF.

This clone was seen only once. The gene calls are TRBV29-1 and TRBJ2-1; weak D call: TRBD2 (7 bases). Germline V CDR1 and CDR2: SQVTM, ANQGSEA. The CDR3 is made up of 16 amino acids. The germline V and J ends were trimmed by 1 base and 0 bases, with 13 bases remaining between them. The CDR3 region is CSVEVGGGSSYNEQFF. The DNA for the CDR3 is TGCAGCGTTGAAGTGGGAGGGGGTAGCTCCTACAATGAGCAGTTCTTC.

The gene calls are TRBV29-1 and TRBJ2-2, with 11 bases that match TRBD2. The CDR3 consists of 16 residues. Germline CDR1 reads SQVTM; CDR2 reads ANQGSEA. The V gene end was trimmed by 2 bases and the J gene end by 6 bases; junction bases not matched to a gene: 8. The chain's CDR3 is CSVELVAGGPSGELFF. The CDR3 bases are TGCAGCGTTGAATTAGTAGCGGGGGGGCCCTCCGGGGAGCTGTTTTTT.

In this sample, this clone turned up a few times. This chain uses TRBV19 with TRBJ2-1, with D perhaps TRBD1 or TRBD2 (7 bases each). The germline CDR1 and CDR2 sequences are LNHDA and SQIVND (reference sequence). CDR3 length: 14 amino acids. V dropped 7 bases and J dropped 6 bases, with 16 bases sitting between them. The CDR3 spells CASTGEGQSNEQFF. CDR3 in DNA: TGTGCCAGTACCGGGGAGGGACAGTCCAATGAGCAGTTCTTC.

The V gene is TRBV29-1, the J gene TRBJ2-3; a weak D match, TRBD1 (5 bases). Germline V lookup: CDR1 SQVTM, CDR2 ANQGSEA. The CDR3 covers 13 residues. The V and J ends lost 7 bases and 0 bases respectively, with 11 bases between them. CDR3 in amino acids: CSGKTASTDTQYF. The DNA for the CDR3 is TGCAGCGGGAAGACAGCTAGCACAGATACGCAGTATTTT.

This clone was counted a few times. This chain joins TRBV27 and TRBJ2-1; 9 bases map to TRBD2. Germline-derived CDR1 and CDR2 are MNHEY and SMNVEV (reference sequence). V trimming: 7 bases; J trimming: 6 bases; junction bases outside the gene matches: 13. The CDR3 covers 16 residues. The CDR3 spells CASIKGAGGPGNEQFF. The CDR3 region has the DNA TGTGCCAGCATTAAAGGGGCGGGGGGGCCCGGCAATGAGCAGTTCTTC.

The CDR3 nucleotides read TGTGCCTGGAAGGGGGCGCCGGGCTACACCTTC. Protein product: CAWKGAPGYTF. The chain joins TRBV30 to TRBJ1-2; 7 bases line up with TRBD1. Germline loops: CDR1 GTSNPN, CDR2 SVGIG (reference sequence). Unmatched junction bases numbered 4, after V lost 4 bases and J lost 8 bases. The CDR3 is 11 residues long.